The 7 T cell receptor beta chains given below trace back to one sample, sequenced in a study of blood T cells in healthy people across ages. Alongside a J-beta primer mix, a sample-barcoded 5' primer served in a second PCR lasting roughly 6 to 11 cycles. TCRdb re-analysed the 5' RACE reads in MiXCR, keeping a single row per CDR3 protein. The sample contains about 1.6 million distinct CDR3 sequences, approximately 32% of which appear only once. Sequencing was done on a sample of blood. Source of these receptors: a woman in her thirties in good health.

This chain uses TRBV20-1 with TRBJ2-7, with 9 positions matching TRBD2. The germline CDR1 and CDR2 sequences are DFQATT and SNEGSKA (reference sequence). The CDR3 is 14 residues long. Trimming at V came to 4 bases and at J to 1 base, leaving 5 bases not matched to a gene. The chain's CDR3 is CSAIVAGVSYEQYF. The DNA for the CDR3 is TGCAGTGCTATCGTAGCGGGGGTATCCTACGAGCAGTACTTC.

The J gene is TRBJ1-4, the V gene TRBV12-3 or TRBV12-4; a possible D gene is TRBD1 (5 bases). V gave up 3 bases and J gave up 7 bases, with 12 bases separating them. There are 14 residues in the CDR3. For the CDR3, the DNA is TGTGCCAGCAGTTTTGGGGGGGGAGGTGAAAAACTGTTTTTT. Protein product: CASSFGGGGEKLFF.

A single count supports this clonotype. V and J are TRBV20-1 and TRBJ2-5; TRBD1 matches 10 bases. Germline CDR1 DFQATT, CDR2 SNEGSKA (reference sequence). The CDR3 extends over 12 amino acids. The V segment lost 7 bases and the J segment 9 bases; nucleotides outside the gene matches: 8. The CDR3 DNA follows: TGCAGTGGGACAGGGGGTTCCGAGGCCCAGTACTTC. Its protein is CSGTGGSEAQYF.

The chain links TRBV20-1 to TRBJ2-3, with D unresolved. The V end was cut by 7 bases, the J end by 5 bases, with 13 bases between. Germline CDR1 DFQATT, CDR2 SNEGSKA (reference sequence). CDR3 length: 12 amino acids. CDR3 residues: CSVSQVEDTQYF. The CDR3 DNA reads TGCAGTGTTTCCCAAGTAGAAGATACGCAGTATTTT.

About this clonotype: This may come from a read error, since a much larger clone is one base off. The chain uses TRBV29-1 and TRBJ2-5; 9 nucleotides agree with TRBD1. Germline loops: CDR1 SQVTM, CDR2 ANQGSEA. The CDR3 is made up of 13 amino acids. The V and J ends lost 7 bases and 7 bases, in that order; junction bases with no gene match: 10. The CDR3 DNA reads TGCAGCGGAACGACAGGGGGTGGAGGGACCCAGTACTTC. It codes for CSGTTGGGGTQYF.

This chain joins TRBV2 and TRBJ2-1; D is perhaps TRBD2 (6 bases). V lost 2 bases to trimming and J lost 9 bases, with 11 bases between them. In germline, CDR1 is SNHLY, CDR2 FYNNEI. This CDR3 has 13 residues. CDR3 bases: TGTGCCAGCAGTGAACGGGGGAGCGGTGAGCAGTTCTTC. Protein product: CASSERGSGEQFF.

This clonotype was seen a few times. The genes are TRBV18 and TRBJ2-7; D uncertain. Germline V CDR1 and CDR2: KGHSH, LQKENI. CDR3 length equals 13 residues. V gave up 3 bases and J gave up 4 bases, with 10 bases separating them. CDR3 nucleotide sequence: TGTGCCAGCTCACCTCCACATATTTACGAGCAGTACTTC. This sequence encodes CASSPPHIYEQYF.